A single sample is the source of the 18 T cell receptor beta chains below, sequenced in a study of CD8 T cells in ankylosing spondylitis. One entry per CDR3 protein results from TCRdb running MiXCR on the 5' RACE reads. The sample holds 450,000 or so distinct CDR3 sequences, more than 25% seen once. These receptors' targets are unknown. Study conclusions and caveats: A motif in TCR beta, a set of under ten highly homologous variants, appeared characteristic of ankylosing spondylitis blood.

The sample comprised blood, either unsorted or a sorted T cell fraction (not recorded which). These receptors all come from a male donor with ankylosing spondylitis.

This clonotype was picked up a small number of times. The CDR3: CASTTWVGNTIYF. CDR3 coding DNA: TGTGCCAGCACCACATGGGTTGGAAACACCATATATTTT. The genes are TRBV12-3 or TRBV12-4 and TRBJ1-3; D unclear. The CDR3 length is 13 residues. Trimming removed 7 bases from V and 3 bases from J, with 10 bases in between.

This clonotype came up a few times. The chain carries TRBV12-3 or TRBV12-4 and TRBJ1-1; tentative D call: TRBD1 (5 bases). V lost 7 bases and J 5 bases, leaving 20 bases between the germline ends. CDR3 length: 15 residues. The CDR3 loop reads CASTPGGRGLTEAFF. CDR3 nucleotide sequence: TGTGCCAGCACCCCCGGGGGGAGGGGATTGACTGAAGCTTTCTTT.

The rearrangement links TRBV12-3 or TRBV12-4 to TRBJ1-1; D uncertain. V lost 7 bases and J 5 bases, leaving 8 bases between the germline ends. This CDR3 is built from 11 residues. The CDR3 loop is CASTGETEAFF. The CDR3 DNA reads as TGTGCCAGCACCGGGGAAACTGAAGCTTTCTTT.

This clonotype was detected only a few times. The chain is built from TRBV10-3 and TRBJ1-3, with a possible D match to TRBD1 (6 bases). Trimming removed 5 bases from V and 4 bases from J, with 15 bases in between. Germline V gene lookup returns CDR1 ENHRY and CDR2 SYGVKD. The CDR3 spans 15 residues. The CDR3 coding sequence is TGTGCCATCAGTAAACAGGGAGGAGGAGGAAACACCATATATTTT. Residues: CAISKQGGGGNTIYF.

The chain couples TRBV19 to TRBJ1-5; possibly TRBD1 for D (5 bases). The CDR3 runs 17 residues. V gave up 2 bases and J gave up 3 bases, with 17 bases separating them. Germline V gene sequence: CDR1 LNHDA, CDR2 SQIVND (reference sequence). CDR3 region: CASSIPKGQGHNQPQHF. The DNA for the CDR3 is TGTGCCAGTAGTATACCTAAGGGGCAGGGCCACAATCAGCCCCAGCATTTT.

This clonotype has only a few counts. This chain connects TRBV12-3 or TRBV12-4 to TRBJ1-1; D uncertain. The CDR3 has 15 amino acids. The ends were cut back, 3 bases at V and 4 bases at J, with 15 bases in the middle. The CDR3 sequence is CASSFGRPVGTEAFF. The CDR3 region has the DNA TGTGCCAGCAGTTTCGGCAGGCCCGTGGGCACTGAAGCTTTCTTT.

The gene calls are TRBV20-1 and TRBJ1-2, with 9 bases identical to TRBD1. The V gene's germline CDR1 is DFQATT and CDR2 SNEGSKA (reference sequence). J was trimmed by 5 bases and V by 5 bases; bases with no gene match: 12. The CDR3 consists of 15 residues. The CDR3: CSAEPGQGPLYGYTF. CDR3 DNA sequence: TGCAGTGCTGAACCGGGACAGGGTCCTTTATATGGCTACACCTTC.

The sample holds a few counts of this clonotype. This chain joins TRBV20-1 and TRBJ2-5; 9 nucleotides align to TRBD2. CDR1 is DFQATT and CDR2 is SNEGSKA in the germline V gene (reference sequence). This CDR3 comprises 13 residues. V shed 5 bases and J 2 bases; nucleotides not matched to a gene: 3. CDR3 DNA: TGCAGTGCTCTAGCGGGATGGCAAGAGACCCAGTACTTC. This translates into CSALAGWQETQYF.

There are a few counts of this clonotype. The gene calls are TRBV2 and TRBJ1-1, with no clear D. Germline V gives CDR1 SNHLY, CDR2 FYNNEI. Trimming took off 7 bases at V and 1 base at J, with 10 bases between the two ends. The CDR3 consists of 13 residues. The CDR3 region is CASTNDGNTEAFF. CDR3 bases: TGTGCCAGCACTAATGATGGGAACACTGAAGCTTTCTTT.

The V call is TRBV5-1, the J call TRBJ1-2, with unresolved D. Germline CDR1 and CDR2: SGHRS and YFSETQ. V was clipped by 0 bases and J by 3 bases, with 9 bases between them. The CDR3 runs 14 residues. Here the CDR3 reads CASSLDPRDYGYTF. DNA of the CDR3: TGCGCCAGCAGCTTGGACCCAAGGGACTATGGCTACACCTTC. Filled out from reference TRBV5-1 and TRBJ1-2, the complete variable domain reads KAGVTQTPRYLIKTRGQQVTLSCSPISGHRSVSWYQQTPGQGLQFLFEYFSETQRNKGNFPGRFSGRQFSNSRSEMNVSTLELGDSALYLCASSLDPRDYGYTFGSGTRLTVV.

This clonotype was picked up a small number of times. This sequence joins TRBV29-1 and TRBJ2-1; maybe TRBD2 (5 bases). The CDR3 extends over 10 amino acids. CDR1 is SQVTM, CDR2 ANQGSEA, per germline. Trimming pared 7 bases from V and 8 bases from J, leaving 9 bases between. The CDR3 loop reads CSGGWDEQFF. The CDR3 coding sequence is TGCAGCGGAGGGTGGGATGAGCAGTTCTTC.

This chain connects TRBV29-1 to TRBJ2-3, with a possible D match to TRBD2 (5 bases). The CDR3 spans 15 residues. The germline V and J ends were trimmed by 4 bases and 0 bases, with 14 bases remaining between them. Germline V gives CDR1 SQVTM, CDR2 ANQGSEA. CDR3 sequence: CSVVQSWTSTDTQYF. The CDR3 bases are TGCAGCGTTGTACAATCCTGGACTAGCACAGATACGCAGTATTTT.

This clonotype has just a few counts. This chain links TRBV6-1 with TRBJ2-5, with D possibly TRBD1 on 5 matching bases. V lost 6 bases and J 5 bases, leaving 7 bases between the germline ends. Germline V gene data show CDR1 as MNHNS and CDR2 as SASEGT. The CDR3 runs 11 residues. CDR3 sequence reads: CASRGRETQYF. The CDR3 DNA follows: TGTGCCAGCAGGGGGCGCGAGACCCAGTACTTC.

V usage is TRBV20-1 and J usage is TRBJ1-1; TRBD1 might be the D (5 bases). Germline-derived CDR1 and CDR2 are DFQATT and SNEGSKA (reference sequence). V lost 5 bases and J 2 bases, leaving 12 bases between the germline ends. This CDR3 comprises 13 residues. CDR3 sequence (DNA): TGCAGTGCTCGCGGGACGGTCAACACTGAAGCTTTCTTT. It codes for CSARGTVNTEAFF.

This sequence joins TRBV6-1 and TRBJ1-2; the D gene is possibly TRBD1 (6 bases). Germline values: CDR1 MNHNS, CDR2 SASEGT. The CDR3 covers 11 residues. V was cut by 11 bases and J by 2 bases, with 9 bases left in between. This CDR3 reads CAATGNYGYTF. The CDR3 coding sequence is TGTGCCGCGACAGGCAACTATGGCTACACCTTC.

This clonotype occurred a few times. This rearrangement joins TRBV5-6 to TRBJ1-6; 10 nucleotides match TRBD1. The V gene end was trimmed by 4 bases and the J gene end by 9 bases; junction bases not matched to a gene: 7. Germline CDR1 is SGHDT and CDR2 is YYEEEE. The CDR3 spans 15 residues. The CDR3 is CASSPRTGGSSPLHF. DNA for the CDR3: TGTGCCAGCAGCCCTAGGACAGGGGGAAGTTCACCCCTCCACTTT.

The CDR3 spells CASSPRLPYTDTQYF. The CDR3 region has the DNA TGTGCCAGCAGTCCACGTTTGCCATACACAGATACGCAGTATTTT. The V and J genes are TRBV6-1 and TRBJ2-3; D ambiguous. Trimming removed 5 bases at V and 2 bases at J, with 14 bases between. Germline lookup yields CDR1 MNHNS and CDR2 SASEGT. The CDR3 has 15 residues.

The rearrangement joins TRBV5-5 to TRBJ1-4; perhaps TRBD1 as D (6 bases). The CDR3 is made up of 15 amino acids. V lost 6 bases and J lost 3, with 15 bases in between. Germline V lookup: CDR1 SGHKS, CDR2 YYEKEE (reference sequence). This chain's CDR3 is CASTNRAAANEKLFF. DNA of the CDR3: TGTGCCAGCACCAACAGGGCCGCGGCTAATGAAAAACTGTTTTTT.